Listed here is a single T cell receptor beta chain. Its matching antigen is unknown. The data derive from a study of T cells after yellow fever vaccination. Regarding the study as a whole: The secondary response peaked faster, at day 5 versus 15, but was weaker. Most clones from primary vaccination resurfaced after the booster (roughly 96% CD4, approximately 87% CD8).

The CDR3 contains 14 residues. Trimming removed 4 bases from V and 6 bases from J; junction bases left unmatched: 1. Germline lookup yields CDR1 WSHSY and CDR2 SAAADI. A universal primer site and UMIs were added as TCR cDNA was made by 5'RACE template switching. TCRdb processed the 5' RACE reads anew with MiXCR; each CDR3 protein has one entry. Among a few hundred thousand distinct CDR3 sequences, 15% to 20% were seen once, and the ten largest hold 18%. The clonotype originates from a man younger than 30 who received the YFV17D yellow fever vaccine. The specimen comprised PBMCs, sampled before the yellow fever booster vaccination. The chain is built from TRBV10-2 and TRBJ2-2; TRBD2 aligns across 11 bases. Written as DNA, the CDR3 is TGCGCCAGCAGTGGACTAGCGGGGTCCGGGGAGCTGTTTTTT. This translates into CASSGLAGSGELFF.